This T cell receptor beta chain comes out of a study of blood T cell repertoires in COVID-19. Study information: PBMCs, B-cell-depleted T cells, or T cells were the source of the cDNA or gDNA that made up the material.

This clone appeared a single time. The method was immunoSEQ multiplex PCR; TCRdb's version includes in-frame clones alone and lacks a portion of them. The table shows tens of thousands of clones, with over 70% occurring only once. Sequenced material: peripheral blood. This receptor was obtained from a human donor in a cohort sampled during active COVID-19.

Here the CDR3 DNA reads TGTGCCAGCAGTTTATCCCCCCTTACTAGCGGGAGCACAGATACGCAGTATTTT. Translated: CASSLSPLTSGSTDTQYF. The chain recombines TRBV27 with TRBJ2-3, with 9 bases lining up with TRBD2. The trim removed 0 bases at V and 0 bases at J, leaving 7 bases unmatched. The CDR3 loop spans 18 amino acids. Germline-derived CDR1 and CDR2 are MNHEY and SMNVEV (reference sequence).